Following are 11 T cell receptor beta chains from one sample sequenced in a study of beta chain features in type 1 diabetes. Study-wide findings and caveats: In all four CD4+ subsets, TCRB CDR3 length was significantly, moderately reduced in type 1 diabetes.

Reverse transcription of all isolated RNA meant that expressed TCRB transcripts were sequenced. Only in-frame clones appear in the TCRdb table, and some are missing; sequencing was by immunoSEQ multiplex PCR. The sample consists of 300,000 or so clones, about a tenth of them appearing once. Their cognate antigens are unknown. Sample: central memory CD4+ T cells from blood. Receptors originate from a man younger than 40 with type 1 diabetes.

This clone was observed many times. The chain's CDR3 is CASSIARGHNEQFF. CDR3 DNA: TGTGCCAGTAGTATAGCCAGGGGCCACAATGAGCAGTTCTTC. V usage is TRBV19 and J usage is TRBJ2-1, with D perhaps TRBD1 (6 bases). Trimming took 1 base from V and 5 from J, leaving 9 bases between them. The CDR3 is 14 residues long. In germline, CDR1 is LNHDA, CDR2 SQIVND (reference sequence).

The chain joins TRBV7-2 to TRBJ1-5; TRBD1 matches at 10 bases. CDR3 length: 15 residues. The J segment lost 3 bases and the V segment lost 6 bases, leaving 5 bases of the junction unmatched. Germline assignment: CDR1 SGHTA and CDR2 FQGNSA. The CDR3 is CASRSGQGFNQPQHF. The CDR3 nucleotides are TGTGCCAGCAGATCGGGACAGGGGTTCAATCAGCCCCAGCATTTT. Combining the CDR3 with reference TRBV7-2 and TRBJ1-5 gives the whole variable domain GAGVSQSPSNKVTEKGKDVELRCDPISGHTALYWYRQSLGQGLEFLIYFQGNSAPDKSGLPSDRFSAERTGGSVSTLTIQRTQQEDSAVYLCASRSGQGFNQPQHFGDGTRLSIL.

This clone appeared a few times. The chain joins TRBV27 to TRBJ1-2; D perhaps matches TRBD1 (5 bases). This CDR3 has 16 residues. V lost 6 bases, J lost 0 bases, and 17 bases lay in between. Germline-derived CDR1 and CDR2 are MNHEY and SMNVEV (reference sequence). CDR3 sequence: CASSRQTERSNYGYTF. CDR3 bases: TGTGCCAGCAGCCGCCAGACAGAGAGGTCTAACTATGGCTACACCTTC.

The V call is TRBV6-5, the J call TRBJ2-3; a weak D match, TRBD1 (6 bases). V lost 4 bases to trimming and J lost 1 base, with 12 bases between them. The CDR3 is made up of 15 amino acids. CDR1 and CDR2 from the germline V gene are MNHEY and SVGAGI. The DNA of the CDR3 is TGTGCCAGCAGTTTCAGGGGATTGGGCACAGATACGCAGTATTTT. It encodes CASSFRGLGTDTQYF.

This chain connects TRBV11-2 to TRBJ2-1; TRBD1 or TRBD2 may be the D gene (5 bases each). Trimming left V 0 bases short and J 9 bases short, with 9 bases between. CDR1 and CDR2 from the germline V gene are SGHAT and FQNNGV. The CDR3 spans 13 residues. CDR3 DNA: TGTGCCAGCAGCTTAGATAGTGGGGGTGAGCAGTTCTTC. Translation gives CASSLDSGGEQFF.

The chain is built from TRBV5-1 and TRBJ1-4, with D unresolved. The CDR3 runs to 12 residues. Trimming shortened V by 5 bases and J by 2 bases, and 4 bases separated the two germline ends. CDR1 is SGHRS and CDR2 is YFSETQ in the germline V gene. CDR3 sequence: CASRETNEKLFF. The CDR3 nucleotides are TGCGCCAGCAGGGAGACTAATGAAAAACTGTTTTTT.

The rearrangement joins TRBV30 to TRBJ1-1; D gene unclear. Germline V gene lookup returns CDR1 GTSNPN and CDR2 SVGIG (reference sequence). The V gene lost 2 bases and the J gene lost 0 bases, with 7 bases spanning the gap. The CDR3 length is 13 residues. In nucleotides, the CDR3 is TGTGCCTGGAGTAGCGGGTTGAACACTGAAGCTTTCTTT. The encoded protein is CAWSSGLNTEAFF.

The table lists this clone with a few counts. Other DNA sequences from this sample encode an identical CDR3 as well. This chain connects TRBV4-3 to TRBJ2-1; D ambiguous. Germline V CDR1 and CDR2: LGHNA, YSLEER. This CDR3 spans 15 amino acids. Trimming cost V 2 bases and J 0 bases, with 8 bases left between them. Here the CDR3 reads CASSQSSSSYNEQFF. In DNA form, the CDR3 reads TGCGCCAGCAGCCAATCTAGTAGCTCCTACAATGAGCAGTTCTTC.

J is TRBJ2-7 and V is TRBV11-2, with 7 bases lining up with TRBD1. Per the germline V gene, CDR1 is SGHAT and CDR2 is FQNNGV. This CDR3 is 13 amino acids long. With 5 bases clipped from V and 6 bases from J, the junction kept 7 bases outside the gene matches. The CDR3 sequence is CASSTGTVREQYF. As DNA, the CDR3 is TGTGCCAGCAGCACCGGGACAGTACGCGAGCAGTACTTC.

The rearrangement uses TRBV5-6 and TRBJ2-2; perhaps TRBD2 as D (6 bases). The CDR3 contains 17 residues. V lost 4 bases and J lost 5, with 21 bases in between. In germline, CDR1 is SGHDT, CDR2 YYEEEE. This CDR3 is CASSEAPSKGRTGELFF. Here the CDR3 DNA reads TGTGCCAGCAGCGAGGCCCCTTCTAAGGGGAGGACCGGGGAGCTGTTTTTT.

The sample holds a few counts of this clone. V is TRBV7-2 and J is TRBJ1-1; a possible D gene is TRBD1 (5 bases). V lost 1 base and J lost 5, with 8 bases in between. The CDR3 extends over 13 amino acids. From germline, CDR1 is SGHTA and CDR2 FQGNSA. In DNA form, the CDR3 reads TGTGCCAGCAGCTTAGACTCAGGGACTGAAGCTTTCTTT. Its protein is CASSLDSGTEAFF.